The present TCR beta chain was sequenced within a study of cytomegalovirus exposure and HLA in healthy donors. The study, taken as a whole, reports: Three chains tied to CMV proved CMV antigen-specific in vitro.

Concerning this clone: The antigen is unknown.

The germline V gene encodes CDR1 SGHDT and CDR2 YYEEEE. Unmatched junction bases numbered 11, after V lost 3 bases and J lost 5 bases. CDR3 length equals 15 residues. The PCR ran on 60 Vbeta and 13 Jbeta primers. Data came from immunoSEQ multiplex PCR; TCRdb stores just in-frame clones and leaves some out. Of around 100,000 clones listed, about 74% were seen once; the top ten hold about 5.2%. The origin of this receptor is a female donor in good health and CMV-seropositive. The rearrangement links TRBV5-6 to TRBJ2-7; 7 positions agree with TRBD1. Sequenced sample: PBMCs. The CDR3 DNA reads TGTGCCAGCAGCTCCGATTCAGACAGGGTCAACGAGCAGTACTTC. Translating it yields CASSSDSDRVNEQYF.